Following are 31 T cell receptor beta chains from one sample sequenced in a study of cytomegalovirus exposure and HLA in healthy donors. The PCR made use of 60 Vbeta and 13 Jbeta primers. Profiled with immunoSEQ multiplex PCR; TCRdb holds only in-frame clones, not every one. The sample consists of over 110,000 clones, roughly four fifths of them appearing once. Material: PBMCs. Receptors originate from a woman in her thirties or forties in good health and CMV-seronegative.

The DNA of the CDR3 is TGCAGCGGGGGACAGGGGAGGAGGTGGTATGGCTACACCTTC. Its translation: CSGGQGRRWYGYTF. The rearrangement uses TRBV29-1 and TRBJ1-2; 10 bases are a match to TRBD1. The germline gives CDR1 SQVTM, CDR2 ANQGSEA. The CDR3 spans 14 residues. Trimming took 7 bases from V and 5 from J; bases not matched to a gene: 10.

This rearrangement joins TRBV14 to TRBJ2-1; 8 bases map to TRBD2. CDR3 length: 16 amino acids. The germline gives CDR1 SGHDN, CDR2 FVKESK. Trimming took 4 bases from V and 5 from J; bases not matched to a gene: 10. The CDR3 protein is CASSPLDGGAHNEQFF. In nucleotides, the CDR3 is TGTGCCAGCAGCCCCCTGGACGGGGGGGCCCACAATGAGCAGTTCTTC.

V usage is TRBV2 and J usage is TRBJ2-7; the match to TRBD1 covers 10 bases. The closer fit of TRBJ2-1 to the DNA end suggests the J call may be wrong. Per germline, CDR1 SNHLY and CDR2 FYNNEI. This CDR3 has 16 amino acids. The CDR3 DNA reads TGTGCCAGCAGAGATGGAGGACAGGGGGATAGGAATGAGCAGTTCTTC. It codes for CASRDGGQGDRNEQFF.

The J gene is TRBJ1-5, the V gene TRBV2; 7 positions agree with TRBD1. Germline CDR1 and CDR2: SNHLY and FYNNEI. With 7 bases clipped from V and 3 bases from J, the junction kept 6 bases outside the gene matches. CDR3 length: 14 residues. CDR3 nucleotide sequence: TGTGCCAGCACCGCGGGACAGAACAATCAGCCCCAGCATTTT. This encodes CASTAGQNNQPQHF.

The chain couples TRBV15 to TRBJ1-3; TRBD1 aligns across 7 bases. J gave up 1 base and V 3 bases, and 0 bases lay outside the gene matches. CDR3 size: 14 residues. Germline V lookup: CDR1 LNHNV, CDR2 YYDKDF (reference sequence). CDR3 protein: CATSRTGSGNTIYF. As DNA, the CDR3 is TGTGCCACCAGCAGGACAGGGTCTGGAAACACCATATATTTT.

This sequence joins TRBV9 and TRBJ2-3; TRBD2 matches 10 bases. Germline values: CDR1 SGDLS, CDR2 YYNGEE. The CDR3 is 15 residues long. The V segment lost 0 bases and the J segment 8 bases; nucleotides outside the gene matches: 6. The CDR3 loop is CASSVGLAGGGTQYF. In nucleotides, the CDR3 is TGTGCCAGCAGCGTAGGTTTAGCGGGGGGCGGTACGCAGTATTTT.

The chain recombines TRBV11-1 with TRBJ2-5; 7 bases match TRBD2. The CDR3 covers 16 residues. V trimming: 5 bases; J trimming: 2 bases; junction bases outside the gene matches: 11. Germline V gives CDR1 SGHAT, CDR2 FQDESV (reference sequence). CDR3 sequence reads: CASSGRAGRVQETQYF. For the CDR3, the DNA is TGTGCCAGCAGCGGGCGAGCGGGGCGCGTACAAGAGACCCAGTACTTC. Full variable domain (missing parts from reference TRBV11-1 and TRBJ2-5): EAEVAQSPRYKITEKSQAVAFWCDPISGHATLYWYRQILGQGPELLVQFQDESVVDDSQLPKDRFSAERLKGVDSTLKIQPAELGDSAMYLCASSGRAGRVQETQYFGPGTRLLVL.

This chain's CDR3 is CASSLRQVYTEAFF. CDR3 DNA sequence: TGTGCCAGCAGCCTCCGACAGGTATACACTGAAGCTTTCTTT. V gene TRBV6-1 combines with J gene TRBJ1-1, with D tentatively TRBD1 (6 bases). V lost 6 bases and J 3 bases, leaving 14 bases between the germline ends. Germline V lookup: CDR1 MNHNS, CDR2 SASEGT. The CDR3 is 14 residues long.

The chain joins TRBV2 to TRBJ2-2; 7 bases fit TRBD2. Per germline, CDR1 SNHLY and CDR2 FYNNEI. V shed 6 bases, J shed 0 bases, and the junction held 1 base outside the gene matches. The CDR3 sequence is 14 residues long. The chain's CDR3 is CASRGLANTGELFF. CDR3 DNA: TGTGCCAGCAGAGGACTAGCGAACACCGGGGAGCTGTTTTTT.

V usage is TRBV10-3 and J usage is TRBJ1-1, with 7 positions matching TRBD1. Germline V CDR1 and CDR2: ENHRY, SYGVKD. The CDR3 consists of 17 residues. V lost 5 bases to trimming and J lost 2 bases; unmatched junction nucleotides: 14. CDR3: CAISTGATKTSNTEAFF. Written as DNA, the CDR3 is TGTGCCATCAGTACAGGGGCGACGAAGACAAGTAACACTGAAGCTTTCTTT.

This rearrangement joins TRBV27 to TRBJ2-2; 7 bases map to TRBD1. Trimming at V came to 5 bases and at J to 6 bases, leaving 15 bases not matched to a gene. The CDR3 spans 17 residues. Germline CDR1 is MNHEY and CDR2 is SMNVEV (reference sequence). The DNA of the CDR3 is TGTGCCAGCAGTGTGAAAGCCGGGACAGTTATCTCCGGGGAGCTGTTTTTT. Translation: CASSVKAGTVISGELFF.

As DNA, the CDR3 is TGTGCCAGTAGTAGGACAGGATCCTATGGCTACACCTTC. It codes for CASSRTGSYGYTF. The chain links TRBV19 to TRBJ1-2; 7 bases line up with TRBD1. This CDR3 contains 13 residues. Germline V gives CDR1 LNHDA, CDR2 SQIVND (reference sequence). Losses at the gene ends were 4 bases for V and 4 bases for J; bases not matched to a gene: 3.

The J gene is TRBJ1-5, the V gene TRBV19; 7 bases are a match to TRBD1. V lost 8 bases, J lost 6 bases, and 10 bases stayed unmatched. The CDR3 totals 14 residues. Germline CDR1 and CDR2: LNHDA and SQIVND (reference sequence). The CDR3 here is CASEQGNSGQPQHF. The CDR3 nucleotides are TGTGCCAGTGAACAGGGGAATTCTGGTCAGCCCCAGCATTTT. The full variable domain, completed using reference TRBV19 and TRBJ1-5, is DGGITQSPKYLFRKEGQNVTLSCEQNLNHDAMYWYRQDPGQGLRLIYYSQIVNDFQKGDIAEGYSVSREKKESFPLTVTSAQKNPTAFYLCASEQGNSGQPQHFGDGTRLSIL.

This chain joins TRBV9 and TRBJ2-1; 9 bases agree with TRBD2. The V and J ends lost 0 bases and 7 bases, in that order; junction bases with no gene match: 8. CDR3 length: 16 residues. Germline V lookup: CDR1 SGDLS, CDR2 YYNGEE. The CDR3 nucleotides read TGTGCCAGCAGCGTAGCTGGCGGGACTAGCCAAAATGAGCAGTTCTTC. As protein: CASSVAGGTSQNEQFF.

CDR3 bases: TGTGCCAGCAGCTCCAGGACAGGGGCGGGCAATCAGCCCCAGCATTTT. Amino acids: CASSSRTGAGNQPQHF. The rearrangement links TRBV7-8 to TRBJ1-5; TRBD1 matches 9 bases. V lost 4 bases and J lost 2; bases outside the gene matches: 6. Per the germline V gene, CDR1 is SGHVS and CDR2 is FQNEAQ. The CDR3 has 16 residues.

A single count supports this clone. The chain has TRBV14 and TRBJ2-5, with TRBD1 as a possible D gene (6 bases). Germline V CDR1 and CDR2: SGHDN, FVKESK. This CDR3 comprises 16 residues. Trimming left V 0 bases short and J 1 base short, with 12 bases between. The CDR3, as DNA: TGTGCCAGCAGCCAAGAAAGGTGGGGGCTCCAAGAGACCCAGTACTTC. Residues: CASSQERWGLQETQYF.

The chain uses TRBV2 and TRBJ2-7, with 7 bases matching TRBD1. Trimming cost V 0 bases and J 2 bases; bases outside gene matches: 7. Germline V gene sequence: CDR1 SNHLY, CDR2 FYNNEI. The CDR3 runs to 16 residues. The CDR3 is CASSEAQDRKTYEQYF. The CDR3 nucleotides read TGTGCCAGCAGTGAAGCTCAGGACAGGAAAACCTACGAGCAGTACTTC.

The genes are TRBV6-1 and TRBJ1-2; D gene unclear. This CDR3 spans 13 amino acids. V dropped 1 base and J dropped 3 bases, with 6 bases sitting between them. Germline V gene sequence: CDR1 MNHNS, CDR2 SASEGT. CDR3 nucleotide sequence: TGTGCCAGCAGTGAAGTTGCAGACTATGGCTACACCTTC. It is translated as CASSEVADYGYTF.

The sample holds one count of this clone. The rearrangement links TRBV4-1 to TRBJ2-7, with TRBD2 matching 7 bases. Losses at the gene ends were 2 bases for V and 0 bases for J; bases not matched to a gene: 7. Germline V gene lookup returns CDR1 MGHRA and CDR2 YSYEKL. The CDR3 consists of 16 residues. CDR3 protein: CASSQWIRGDSYEQYF. Here the CDR3 DNA reads TGCGCCAGCAGCCAATGGATACGGGGGGACTCCTACGAGCAGTACTTC.

J is TRBJ1-2 and V is TRBV7-2; D call uncertain. V lost 1 base, J lost 8 bases, and 14 bases lay in between. The CDR3 has 14 residues. Germline V lookup: CDR1 SGHTA, CDR2 FQGNSA. CDR3 in amino acids: CASSLDTAQRGYTF. The CDR3 DNA is TGTGCCAGCAGCTTAGATACTGCGCAGAGGGGCTACACCTTC.

This clone turned up a few times. The rearrangement links TRBV6-5 to TRBJ2-1; D is unclear. The CDR3 is made up of 14 amino acids. Per the germline V gene, CDR1 is MNHEY and CDR2 is SVGAGI. The V and J ends lost 6 bases and 0 bases respectively, with 9 bases between them. CDR3 in amino acids: CASRTESSYNEQFF. Here the CDR3 DNA reads TGTGCCAGCAGGACGGAGAGCTCCTACAATGAGCAGTTCTTC.

The chain employs TRBV6-1 and TRBJ2-3; 9 positions agree with TRBD2. Unmatched junction bases numbered 6, after V lost 3 bases and J lost 5 bases. Germline lookup yields CDR1 MNHNS and CDR2 SASEGT. The CDR3 contains 15 residues. The CDR3 spells CASSDRGGAKDTQYF. CDR3 DNA sequence: TGTGCCAGCAGTGATCGCGGGGGGGCGAAAGATACGCAGTATTTT.

The rearrangement joins TRBV28 to TRBJ2-1; D is perhaps TRBD1 (5 bases). The CDR3 length is 14 residues. The germline V gene has CDR1 MDHEN and CDR2 SYDVKM. The germline V and J ends were trimmed by 6 bases and 6 bases, with 15 bases remaining between them. The CDR3 spells CASRAQGLGNEQFF. The CDR3 region has the DNA TGTGCCAGCAGGGCCCAGGGTTTAGGCAATGAGCAGTTCTTC.

In this sample, this clone turned up once. V is TRBV5-1 and J is TRBJ2-5, with TRBD2 matching over 10 bases. This CDR3 is 15 amino acids long. Trimming cost V 1 base and J 2 bases; bases outside gene matches: 2. Germline V gives CDR1 SGHRS, CDR2 YFSETQ. The CDR3 DNA reads as TGCGCCAGCAGCTTGACTAGCGGGGATCAAGAGACCCAGTACTTC. Protein: CASSLTSGDQETQYF.

The rearrangement joins TRBV6-1 to TRBJ1-2; TRBD1 agrees at 9 bases. The V and J ends lost 4 bases and 8 bases, in that order; junction bases with no gene match: 14. The CDR3 runs to 16 residues. Germline CDR1 and CDR2: MNHNS and SASEGT. DNA of the CDR3: TGTGCCAGCAGTGGTGGACCGGGACAGGGCCTTAACGGCTACACCTTC. Amino acid sequence: CASSGGPGQGLNGYTF.

This clone occurred a few times. V usage is TRBV6-1 and J usage is TRBJ1-2, with D unclear. Germline V gives CDR1 MNHNS, CDR2 SASEGT. CDR3 length: 16 amino acids. The V end was cut by 0 bases, the J end by 4 bases, with 15 bases between. CDR3 in DNA: TGTGCCAGCAGTGAAGCGCGGGGATTGGCGGGCTATGGCTACACCTTC. Protein: CASSEARGLAGYGYTF.

The gene calls are TRBV7-8 and TRBJ1-5; a possible D gene is TRBD1 (6 bases). Trimming shortened V by 1 base and J by 5 bases, and 12 bases separated the two germline ends. This CDR3 is 15 amino acids long. Looked up from germline, CDR1 is SGHVS and CDR2 is FQNEAQ. The CDR3 DNA follows: TGTGCCAGCAGCTTAGTTGCGGGGGGCCATCAGCCCCAGCATTTT. It yields the protein CASSLVAGGHQPQHF.

V usage is TRBV12-5 and J usage is TRBJ2-7; D remains ambiguous. This CDR3 has 17 amino acids. Trimming left V 0 bases short and J 2 bases short, with 17 bases between. Germline lookup yields CDR1 LGHNT and CDR2 FRNRAP. The CDR3 region is CASGLVEAGTWPYEQYF. DNA for the CDR3: TGTGCTAGTGGTTTGGTAGAGGCCGGCACGTGGCCCTACGAGCAGTACTTC.

The rearrangement joins TRBV7-6 to TRBJ2-7; 10 bases line up with TRBD2. The junction had 11 bases not matched to a gene; V was cut back by 2 bases and J by 7 bases. There are 16 residues in the CDR3. The germline V gene has CDR1 SGHVS and CDR2 FNYEAQ. The CDR3 reads CASSLWAGLAGEEQYF. The CDR3 region has the DNA TGTGCCAGCAGCTTATGGGCAGGGCTAGCGGGGGAAGAGCAGTACTTC. The full variable domain, completed using reference TRBV7-6 and TRBJ2-7, is GAGVSQSPRYKVTKRGQDVALRCDPISGHVSLYWYRQALGQGPEFLTYFNYEAQQDKSGLPNDRFSAERPEGSISTLTIQRTEQRDSAMYRCASSLWAGLAGEEQYFGPGTRLTVT.

CDR3 sequence (DNA): TGTGCCAGCAGCTTACAACCGGGACAGGGTAATTGGTACGAGCAGTACGTC. Encoded protein: CASSLQPGQGNWYEQYV. The chain uses TRBV5-6 and TRBJ2-7, with 9 bases aligning to TRBD1. V shed 2 bases and J 4 bases; nucleotides not matched to a gene: 13. Germline assignment: CDR1 SGHDT and CDR2 YYEEEE. The CDR3 is made up of 17 amino acids.

V usage is TRBV27 and J usage is TRBJ1-1; 12 bases are shared with TRBD1. The CDR3 covers 19 residues. Germline CDR1 and CDR2: MNHEY and SMNVEV (reference sequence). The V gene end was trimmed by 5 bases and the J gene end by 3 bases; junction bases not matched to a gene: 16. CDR3 DNA sequence: TGTGCCAGCAGTCCCTCCCCTCCGGGACAGGGGGCGCGGGACACTGAAGCTTTCTTT. It encodes CASSPSPPGQGARDTEAFF.